This section outlines one T cell receptor (beta chain) sequence together with its context. In the original analysis: Amplification from reference gene primers served as the basis for estimated nucleated cell counts. The data were produced by immunoSEQ multiplex PCR, yet TCRdb's version contains in-frame clones alone and is incomplete. V and J calls plus clone size are reproduced from that table; the DNA served to infer D and trimming. The repertoire consists of 70,000 to 90,000 clones, with roughly 86% occurring once and the leading ten covering 8%. The data derive from a study of blood T cell repertoires in COVID-19. Turning to the study itself: Specimens from acute and convalescent COVID-19 originated in the United States, Italy and Spain. PBMCs, B-cell-depleted T cells, or T cells were the source of the cDNA or gDNA that made up the material.

Sequencing was done on a sample of peripheral blood. The sequence was collected from a man aged 45 to 65 with active COVID-19.

CDR3 sequence (DNA): TGTGCCAGCAGCTTATATCGGACAGGGGGAGGCTACACCTTC. The encoded protein is CASSLYRTGGGYTF. V gene TRBV7-2 combines with J gene TRBJ1-2, with TRBD1 identical over 10 bases. V shed 2 bases and J 8 bases; nucleotides not matched to a gene: 5. Per the germline V gene, CDR1 is SGHTA and CDR2 is FQGNSA. CDR3 size: 14 residues.